This TCR beta chain was recorded in a study of T cells in localized non-small cell lung cancer. The study's findings and limits: Sequencing, confined to only one tumor region, leaves heterogeneity possible. A median roughly 57 of the top 100 tumor clones appeared in adjacent lung. It was uninvolved adjacent lung that showed the highest T cell clonality, exceeding tumor. Longer overall survival was associated with a higher density of T cells in the blood.

Repertoires were generated with immunoSEQ multiplex PCR, while TCRdb's copy carries only in-frame clones and drops some. The table includes thousands of clones, 22% detected once. CDR1 is GTSNPN and CDR2 is SVGIG in the germline V gene (reference sequence). V lost 3 bases to trimming and J lost 3 bases, with 12 bases between them. This CDR3 is 14 amino acids long. This clone has only a few counts. The target antigen is unknown. The sequence was obtained from a man aged 35-69 years with stage II lung adenocarcinoma. The sample consisted of lung tumor tissue, taken before any cancer treatment. The chain carries TRBV30 and TRBJ1-5; D is perhaps TRBD1 (6 bases). CDR3 amino acids: CAWRTRTVNQPQHF. The CDR3 region has the DNA TGTGCCTGGAGGACGAGGACAGTCAATCAGCCCCAGCATTTT.